These 10 T cell receptor beta chains originate from one sample sequenced in a study of control samples from healthy donors and cancer patients. Using immunoSEQ multiplex PCR, the repertoire was profiled, and TCRdb retains in-frame clones only, with some absent. The sample has about 120,000 clones, about 91% seen once; the top ten hold roughly 3.2%. The sample comprised blood. Receptors were obtained from a man between 40 and 49 years old in good health.

V usage is TRBV7-2 and J usage is TRBJ2-7; 12 bases match TRBD2. The CDR3 is 15 residues long. Germline V gene data show CDR1 as SGHTA and CDR2 as FQGNSA. V shed 5 bases, J shed 4 bases, and the junction held 6 bases outside the gene matches. The CDR3 coding sequence is TGTGCCAGCAGCCCGACTAGCGGGGGAGGGTACGAGCAGTACTTC. Encoded protein: CASSPTSGGGYEQYF.

The CDR3 nucleotides are TGTGCTAGTGGTTTGCTAACGGGACAGGGGAACACTGAAGCTTTCTTT. This encodes CASGLLTGQGNTEAFF. The rearrangement uses TRBV12-5 and TRBJ1-1, with 9 bases identical to TRBD1. The CDR3 loop spans 16 amino acids. Germline CDR1 and CDR2: LGHNT and FRNRAP. With V trimmed by 2 bases and J by 1 base, 5 bases remained unmatched.

V and J are TRBV2 and TRBJ2-3; the D gene could be TRBD1 or TRBD2 (5 bases each). This CDR3 has 12 amino acids. From germline, CDR1 is SNHLY and CDR2 FYNNEI. V was pared by 7 bases and J by 8 bases, with 13 bases between. The CDR3: CASTLPGGTQYF. DNA for the CDR3: TGTGCCAGCACCCTACCTGGGGGTACGCAGTATTTT. The whole variable domain, filled in from reference TRBV2 and TRBJ2-3, reads EPEVTQTPSHQVTQMGQEVILRCVPISNHLYFYWYRQILGQKVEFLVSFYNNEISEKSEIFDDQFSVERPDGSNFTLKIRSTKLEDSAMYFCASTLPGGTQYFGPGTRLTVL.

In this sample, this clone turned up once. The chain uses TRBV10-2 and TRBJ2-7; 7 bases align to TRBD1. With V trimmed by 6 bases and J by 2 bases, 7 bases remained unmatched. Germline CDR1 is WSHSY and CDR2 is SAAADI. This CDR3 is built from 14 residues. CDR3 loop: CASSPRDSAYEQYF. The CDR3 DNA reads as TGCGCCAGCAGCCCTCGGGACAGTGCCTACGAGCAGTACTTC.

The chain is built from TRBV19 and TRBJ1-2, with D perhaps matching TRBD1 (6 bases). This CDR3 is 18 amino acids long. Trimming removed 6 bases at V and 0 bases at J, with 23 bases between. Germline CDR1 LNHDA, CDR2 SQIVND (reference sequence). This CDR3 reads CASSLLIGDIQSNYGYTF. The CDR3 DNA is TGTGCCAGTAGCCTCCTGATAGGGGACATTCAGTCTAACTATGGCTACACCTTC.

V is TRBV7-9 and J is TRBJ2-5, with TRBD1 matching 11 bases. The CDR3 length is 15 residues. J lost 5 bases, V lost 4 bases, and 6 bases had no gene match. Germline V CDR1 and CDR2: SEHNR, FQNEAQ (reference sequence). Here the CDR3 DNA reads TGTGCCAGCAGCTGGACAGGGGGCTCGACGGAGACCCAGTACTTC. This encodes CASSWTGGSTETQYF.

The J gene is TRBJ1-2, the V gene TRBV7-9; D not certain. V lost 5 bases, J lost 3 bases, and 22 bases lay in between. The CDR3 is 17 amino acids. Per the germline V gene, CDR1 is SEHNR and CDR2 is FQNEAQ (reference sequence). The CDR3 protein is CASSPPGRVRFDYGYTF. The DNA for the CDR3 is TGTGCCAGCAGCCCCCCGGGGAGGGTCAGATTCGACTATGGCTACACCTTC.

This clone showed up just once. The chain recombines TRBV6-5 with TRBJ2-7; a possible D gene is TRBD2 (7 bases). In germline, CDR1 is MNHEY, CDR2 SVGAGI. V dropped 5 bases and J dropped 4 bases, with 18 bases sitting between them. The CDR3 totals 15 residues. The CDR3 DNA is TGTGCCAGCAGTATCGGGGTCGGGGGGCGATACGAGCAGTACTTC. The encoded protein is CASSIGVGGRYEQYF.

V gene TRBV2 combines with J gene TRBJ1-1; D is undetermined. Germline V CDR1 and CDR2: SNHLY, FYNNEI. V lost 4 bases, J lost 1 base, and 7 bases lay in between. The CDR3 totals 13 residues. The CDR3 DNA sequence: TGTGCCAGCAGTGTTAACAGGAACACTGAAGCTTTCTTT. Amino acid sequence: CASSVNRNTEAFF.

The rearrangement uses TRBV28 and TRBJ2-7; the D gene is possibly TRBD1 (5 bases). V dropped 7 bases and J dropped 4 bases, with 8 bases sitting between them. The germline gives CDR1 MDHEN, CDR2 SYDVKM. The CDR3 has 11 residues. CDR3 in DNA: TGTGCCAGCATCAGGGAATACGAGCAGTACTTC. Its translation is CASIREYEQYF.